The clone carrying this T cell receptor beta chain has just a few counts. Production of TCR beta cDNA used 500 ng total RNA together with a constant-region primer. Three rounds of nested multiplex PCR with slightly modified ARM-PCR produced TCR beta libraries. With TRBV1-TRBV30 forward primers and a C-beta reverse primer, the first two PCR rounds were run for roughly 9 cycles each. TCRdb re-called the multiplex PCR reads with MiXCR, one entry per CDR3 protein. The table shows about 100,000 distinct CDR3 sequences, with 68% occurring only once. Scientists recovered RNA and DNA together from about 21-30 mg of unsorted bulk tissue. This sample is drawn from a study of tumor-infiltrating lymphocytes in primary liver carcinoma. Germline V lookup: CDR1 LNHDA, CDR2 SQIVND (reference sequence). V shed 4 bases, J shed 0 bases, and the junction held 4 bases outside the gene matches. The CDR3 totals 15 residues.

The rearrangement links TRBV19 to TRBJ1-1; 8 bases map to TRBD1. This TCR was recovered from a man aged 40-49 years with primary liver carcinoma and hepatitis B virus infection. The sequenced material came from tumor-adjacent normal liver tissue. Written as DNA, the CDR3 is TGTGCCAGTAGTAAGGGACAGGCGATGAACACTGAAGCTTTCTTT. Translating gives CASSKGQAMNTEAFF.